The 10 T cell receptor beta chains below come from one sample, sequenced in a study of blood T cells in healthy people across ages. A second about 7 to 11 cycle PCR used barcoded and J-beta primers. One entry per CDR3 protein, called by TCRdb with MiXCR from the 5' RACE reads. Among around 1,600,000 distinct CDR3 sequences listed, 42% were seen once. Sequencing was performed on blood. Receptors originate from a woman aged 18-30 years in good health.

To note about this clonotype: This may be a read error, as it is one base from a much larger clone. The V call is TRBV10-3, the J call TRBJ1-2; TRBD1 aligns across 9 bases. CDR3 length: 13 amino acids. The germline V gene encodes CDR1 ENHRY and CDR2 SYGVKD. The V and J ends lost 8 bases and 2 bases, in that order; junction bases with no gene match: 3. The CDR3 region has the DNA TGTGCCATCTCCGGGACAGGGAACTATGGCTACACCTTC. Protein sequence: CAISGTGNYGYTF.

The chain is built from TRBV7-9 and TRBJ2-4, with D tentatively TRBD2 (5 bases). The ends were cut back, 0 bases at V and 7 bases at J, with 10 bases in the middle. Germline lookup yields CDR1 SEHNR and CDR2 FQNEAQ (reference sequence). This CDR3 region has 14 residues. The CDR3 DNA reads as TGTGCCAGCAGCTTAGCCGGGGTCCGGAACATTCAGTACTTC. This sequence encodes CASSLAGVRNIQYF.

In this sample, this clonotype turned up a few times. This sequence joins TRBV27 and TRBJ1-2, with D maybe TRBD1 (5 bases). CDR1 and CDR2 from the germline V gene are MNHEY and SMNVEV (reference sequence). This CDR3 is 13 amino acids long. The germline V and J ends were trimmed by 8 bases and 5 bases, with 15 bases remaining between them. The CDR3 region is CASRTGVGYGYTF. The CDR3 DNA sequence: TGTGCCAGCCGAACGGGGGTCGGATATGGCTACACCTTC.

The chain has TRBV12-3 or TRBV12-4 and TRBJ2-3; tentative D call: TRBD1 (5 bases). There are 12 residues in the CDR3. V shed 6 bases and J shed 9 bases, with 13 bases lying between them. In DNA form, the CDR3 reads TGTGCCAGCAGAGTCACAGGAGACACGCAGTATTTT. It yields the protein CASRVTGDTQYF.

The CDR3 loop reads CASSLNRGFYGYTF. In DNA form, the CDR3 reads TGTGCCAGCAGTCTAAACAGGGGGTTCTATGGCTACACCTTC. The chain joins TRBV2 to TRBJ1-2; TRBD1 agrees at 8 bases. V trimming: 5 bases; J trimming: 4 bases; junction bases outside the gene matches: 6. The CDR3 consists of 14 residues. Germline values: CDR1 SNHLY, CDR2 FYNNEI.

This clonotype showed up just a few times. This rearrangement joins TRBV29-1 to TRBJ2-5, with TRBD1 matching over 9 bases. J gave up 11 bases and V 4 bases, and 11 bases lay outside the gene matches. The CDR3 runs 13 residues. The V gene's germline CDR1 is SQVTM and CDR2 ANQGSEA. CDR3 sequence: CSVGGQGHPRQYF. CDR3 sequence (DNA): TGCAGCGTTGGGGGACAGGGCCACCCAAGGCAGTACTTC. Supplemented by reference TRBV29-1 and TRBJ2-5, the full variable domain reads SAVISQKPSRDICQRGTSLTIQCQVDSQVTMMFWYRQQPGQSLTLIATANQGSEATYESGFVIDKFPISRPNLTFSTLTVSNMSPEDSSIYLCSVGGQGHPRQYFGPGTRLLVL.

This clonotype occurred once. V is TRBV6-6 and J is TRBJ2-7; 7 bases fit TRBD1. CDR3 length: 14 amino acids. V lost 5 bases to trimming and J lost 7 bases; unmatched junction nucleotides: 11. Per the germline V gene, CDR1 is MNHNY and CDR2 is SVGAGI (reference sequence). The CDR3 protein is CASSATQGNNEQYF. The CDR3, as DNA: TGTGCCAGCAGTGCAACACAGGGGAACAATGAGCAGTACTTC.

This chain uses TRBV2 with TRBJ1-2; no reliable D call. The length of the CDR3 is 12 residues. V was shortened by 6 bases and J by 7 bases, with 12 bases between the two germline ends. The germline V gene encodes CDR1 SNHLY and CDR2 FYNNEI. In nucleotides, the CDR3 is TGTGCCAGCAGCAACGCTGGGTCTGGCTACACCTTC. This gives the protein CASSNAGSGYTF.

V is TRBV3-1 and J is TRBJ2-7; 13 bases agree with TRBD2. This CDR3 region has 16 residues. The germline gives CDR1 LGHDT, CDR2 YNNKEL (reference sequence). J was trimmed by 3 bases and V by 5 bases; bases with no gene match: 7. The CDR3 spells CASSTKGLAGDYEQYF. The CDR3, as DNA: TGTGCCAGCAGCACAAAAGGACTAGCGGGGGACTACGAGCAGTACTTC.

In this sample, this clonotype turned up a few times. This sequence joins TRBV27 and TRBJ1-5; a weak D match, TRBD1 (6 bases). Trimming took off 4 bases at V and 1 base at J, with 14 bases between the two ends. Germline V CDR1 and CDR2: MNHEY, SMNVEV (reference sequence). The CDR3 extends over 16 amino acids. The CDR3 DNA sequence: TGTGCCAGCAGTTCATCAGGGAGGGGGAGCAATCAGCCCCAGCATTTT. Translation: CASSSSGRGSNQPQHF.